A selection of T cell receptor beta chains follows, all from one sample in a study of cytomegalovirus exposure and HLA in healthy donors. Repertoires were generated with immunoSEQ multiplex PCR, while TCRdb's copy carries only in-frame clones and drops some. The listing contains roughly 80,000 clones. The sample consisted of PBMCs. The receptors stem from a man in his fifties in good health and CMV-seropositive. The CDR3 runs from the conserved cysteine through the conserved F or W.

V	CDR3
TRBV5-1	CASSLTGGAESQGYTF
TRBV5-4	CASSSRLAGQETQYF
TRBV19	CASSISGVERGRTGELFF
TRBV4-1	CASRGGILAGGEQFF
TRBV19	CASTVQGGGDAFF
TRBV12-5	CASGTDRGYNEKLFF
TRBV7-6	CASSLSVNNEQFF
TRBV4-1	CASSQAGEETQYF
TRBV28	CASSVPKGTSHNEQFF
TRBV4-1	CASSHGEGETQYF
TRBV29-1	CSVTTETSNQPQHF
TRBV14	CASSPGSLRYGYTF
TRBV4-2	CASSQSRGGGLRADTQYF
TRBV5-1	CASSQYTRGETQYF
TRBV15	CATSREGQGNTEAFF
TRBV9	CASSVGRGYDTEAFF
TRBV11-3	CASSDKQGFGELFF
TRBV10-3	CAISETGGTGELFF
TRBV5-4	CASSSSSEGTYEQYF
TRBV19	CVFSKLEGLAVSTDTQYF
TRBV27	CASRPRGMYGYTF
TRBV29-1	CSALGGDGELFF
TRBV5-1	CASSLYTGLRTNEKLFF
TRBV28	CASSWEGGGYTF
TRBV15	CATSRGTGGGNTEAFF
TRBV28	CASSSGGTNYNEQFF
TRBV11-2	CASSPRKSEQYF